Below are 13 T cell receptor beta chains sequenced from a single sample in a study of blood T cell repertoires in COVID-19. Sequencing used immunoSEQ multiplex PCR; TCRdb keeps in-frame clones, though not all of them. The sample holds roughly 380,000 clones, about 80% seen once. Specimen: peripheral blood. These receptors were obtained from a human donor with acute or convalescent COVID-19. The donor label of this sample is uncertain.

V and J are TRBV12-3 or TRBV12-4 and TRBJ2-3; D is possibly TRBD2 (6 bases). The V end was cut by 8 bases, the J end by 5 bases, with 14 bases between. CDR3 length equals 13 residues. The CDR3 DNA reads as TGTGCCAGCGTGTGGGGGGTGGGAGATACGCAGTATTTT. Translated, it gives CASVWGVGDTQYF.

The chain recombines TRBV19 with TRBJ1-2; weak D call: TRBD1 (5 bases). CDR3 length: 13 residues. Trimming cost V 4 bases and J 7 bases, with 13 bases left between them. CDR1 and CDR2 from the germline V gene are LNHDA and SQIVND (reference sequence). CDR3 region: CASSTSPGLGYTF. CDR3 DNA sequence: TGTGCCAGTAGTACCTCACCGGGACTTGGCTACACCTTC.

The chain links TRBV5-1 to TRBJ2-3; 13 bases are shared with TRBD2. CDR3 length: 16 residues. Germline V gene sequence: CDR1 SGHRS, CDR2 YFSETQ. J gave up 0 bases and V 4 bases, and 2 bases lay outside the gene matches. CDR3 region: CASSAGLAGSTDTQYF. CDR3 sequence (DNA): TGCGCCAGCAGCGCGGGACTAGCGGGAAGCACAGATACGCAGTATTTT.

V usage is TRBV12-3 or TRBV12-4 and J usage is TRBJ2-7, with 8 bases lining up with TRBD1. Losses at the gene ends were 5 bases for V and 6 bases for J; bases not matched to a gene: 3. There are 12 residues in the CDR3. The CDR3 region is CASSPTGVEQYF. In nucleotides, the CDR3 is TGTGCCAGCAGTCCGACAGGGGTCGAGCAGTACTTC.

V usage is TRBV6-5 and J usage is TRBJ2-7, with 8 positions matching TRBD1. The junction had 6 bases not matched to a gene; V was cut back by 5 bases and J by 6 bases. CDR3 length equals 13 residues. In germline, CDR1 is MNHEY, CDR2 SVGAGI. DNA for the CDR3: TGTGCCAGCAGTAGGACAGGGCCCTTCGAGCAGTACTTC. It codes for CASSRTGPFEQYF.

Details on this clone: This CDR3 is also generated by other DNA sequences in the sample. This chain joins TRBV7-9 and TRBJ1-4; D is unresolved. Trimming left V 2 bases short and J 8 bases short, with 12 bases between. Looked up from germline, CDR1 is SEHNR and CDR2 is FQNEAQ (reference sequence). The CDR3 loop spans 14 amino acids. In DNA, the CDR3 is TGTGCCAGCAGCTTACGAGGAGGAGGAGAAAAACTGTTTTTT. Translation: CASSLRGGGEKLFF.

This clone showed up just a few times. The CDR3 is CASSLGGAGGNTQYF. The DNA of the CDR3 is TGTGCCAGCAGCCTAGGGGGGGCGGGAGGAAATACGCAGTATTTT. The chain employs TRBV7-2 and TRBJ2-3; 8 bases are shared with TRBD2. The ends lost 5 bases at V and 7 bases at J; junction bases unmatched: 11. The CDR3 covers 15 residues. Germline CDR1 and CDR2: SGHTA and FQGNSA.

The rearrangement links TRBV6-5 to TRBJ1-1; D perhaps matches TRBD1 (6 bases). Trimming cost V 6 bases and J 0 bases, with 11 bases left between them. This CDR3 is built from 14 residues. Germline V gene lookup returns CDR1 MNHEY and CDR2 SVGAGI. In DNA, the CDR3 is TGTGCCAGCAGCTACCAGGGGTTGAACACTGAAGCTTTCTTT. It yields the protein CASSYQGLNTEAFF.

In this sample, this clone turned up a few times. The rearrangement uses TRBV6-1 and TRBJ1-3; no clear D gene. The ends were cut back, 2 bases at V and 1 base at J, with 6 bases in the middle. From germline, CDR1 is MNHNS and CDR2 SASEGT. This CDR3 has 14 residues. In nucleotides, the CDR3 is TGTGCCAGCAGTGAATTCAGTTCTGGAAACACCATATATTTT. Its translation is CASSEFSSGNTIYF.

V is TRBV7-7 and J is TRBJ2-7; 7 nucleotides align to TRBD1. From germline, CDR1 is SSHAT and CDR2 FNYEAQ (reference sequence). The CDR3 has 12 residues. Unmatched junction bases numbered 6, after V lost 3 bases and J lost 10 bases. DNA of the CDR3: TGTGCCAGCAGCTTGGTCACAGGGGAACAGTACTTC. Its translation: CASSLVTGEQYF.

This clone was observed once. The CDR3 DNA reads as TGTGCCAGCAGTCATAGACAGGGGCCGTCCTACAATGAGCAGTTCTTC. It codes for CASSHRQGPSYNEQFF. The V gene is TRBV9, the J gene TRBJ2-1; 8 nucleotides align to TRBD1. This CDR3 region has 16 residues. Germline CDR1 is SGDLS and CDR2 is YYNGEE. The V gene end was trimmed by 5 bases and the J gene end by 1 base; junction bases not matched to a gene: 8.

This clone was observed a few times. The rearrangement uses TRBV18 and TRBJ2-7, with D maybe TRBD1 (6 bases). Looked up from germline, CDR1 is KGHSH and CDR2 is LQKENI. V lost 6 bases, J lost 0 bases, and 12 bases lay in between. The CDR3 is made up of 14 amino acids. The CDR3 region has the DNA TGTGCCAGCTCCGTCGGGACACTCTCCTACGAGCAGTACTTC. It translates to CASSVGTLSYEQYF. The full variable domain, rest sourced from reference TRBV18 and TRBJ2-7, is NAGVMQNPRHLVRRRGQEARLRCSPMKGHSHVYWYRQLPEEGLKFMVYLQKENIIDESGMPKERFSAEFPKEGPSILRIQQVVRGDSAAYFCASSVGTLSYEQYFGPGTRLTVT.

The chain uses TRBV6-5 and TRBJ1-3; TRBD1 is a possible D gene (6 bases). CDR3 length equals 15 residues. V was pared by 2 bases and J by 2 bases, with 10 bases between. Per the germline V gene, CDR1 is MNHEY and CDR2 is SVGAGI. The CDR3 is CASSYQGSPGNTIYF. CDR3 bases: TGTGCCAGCAGTTACCAGGGGTCGCCTGGAAACACCATATATTTT.